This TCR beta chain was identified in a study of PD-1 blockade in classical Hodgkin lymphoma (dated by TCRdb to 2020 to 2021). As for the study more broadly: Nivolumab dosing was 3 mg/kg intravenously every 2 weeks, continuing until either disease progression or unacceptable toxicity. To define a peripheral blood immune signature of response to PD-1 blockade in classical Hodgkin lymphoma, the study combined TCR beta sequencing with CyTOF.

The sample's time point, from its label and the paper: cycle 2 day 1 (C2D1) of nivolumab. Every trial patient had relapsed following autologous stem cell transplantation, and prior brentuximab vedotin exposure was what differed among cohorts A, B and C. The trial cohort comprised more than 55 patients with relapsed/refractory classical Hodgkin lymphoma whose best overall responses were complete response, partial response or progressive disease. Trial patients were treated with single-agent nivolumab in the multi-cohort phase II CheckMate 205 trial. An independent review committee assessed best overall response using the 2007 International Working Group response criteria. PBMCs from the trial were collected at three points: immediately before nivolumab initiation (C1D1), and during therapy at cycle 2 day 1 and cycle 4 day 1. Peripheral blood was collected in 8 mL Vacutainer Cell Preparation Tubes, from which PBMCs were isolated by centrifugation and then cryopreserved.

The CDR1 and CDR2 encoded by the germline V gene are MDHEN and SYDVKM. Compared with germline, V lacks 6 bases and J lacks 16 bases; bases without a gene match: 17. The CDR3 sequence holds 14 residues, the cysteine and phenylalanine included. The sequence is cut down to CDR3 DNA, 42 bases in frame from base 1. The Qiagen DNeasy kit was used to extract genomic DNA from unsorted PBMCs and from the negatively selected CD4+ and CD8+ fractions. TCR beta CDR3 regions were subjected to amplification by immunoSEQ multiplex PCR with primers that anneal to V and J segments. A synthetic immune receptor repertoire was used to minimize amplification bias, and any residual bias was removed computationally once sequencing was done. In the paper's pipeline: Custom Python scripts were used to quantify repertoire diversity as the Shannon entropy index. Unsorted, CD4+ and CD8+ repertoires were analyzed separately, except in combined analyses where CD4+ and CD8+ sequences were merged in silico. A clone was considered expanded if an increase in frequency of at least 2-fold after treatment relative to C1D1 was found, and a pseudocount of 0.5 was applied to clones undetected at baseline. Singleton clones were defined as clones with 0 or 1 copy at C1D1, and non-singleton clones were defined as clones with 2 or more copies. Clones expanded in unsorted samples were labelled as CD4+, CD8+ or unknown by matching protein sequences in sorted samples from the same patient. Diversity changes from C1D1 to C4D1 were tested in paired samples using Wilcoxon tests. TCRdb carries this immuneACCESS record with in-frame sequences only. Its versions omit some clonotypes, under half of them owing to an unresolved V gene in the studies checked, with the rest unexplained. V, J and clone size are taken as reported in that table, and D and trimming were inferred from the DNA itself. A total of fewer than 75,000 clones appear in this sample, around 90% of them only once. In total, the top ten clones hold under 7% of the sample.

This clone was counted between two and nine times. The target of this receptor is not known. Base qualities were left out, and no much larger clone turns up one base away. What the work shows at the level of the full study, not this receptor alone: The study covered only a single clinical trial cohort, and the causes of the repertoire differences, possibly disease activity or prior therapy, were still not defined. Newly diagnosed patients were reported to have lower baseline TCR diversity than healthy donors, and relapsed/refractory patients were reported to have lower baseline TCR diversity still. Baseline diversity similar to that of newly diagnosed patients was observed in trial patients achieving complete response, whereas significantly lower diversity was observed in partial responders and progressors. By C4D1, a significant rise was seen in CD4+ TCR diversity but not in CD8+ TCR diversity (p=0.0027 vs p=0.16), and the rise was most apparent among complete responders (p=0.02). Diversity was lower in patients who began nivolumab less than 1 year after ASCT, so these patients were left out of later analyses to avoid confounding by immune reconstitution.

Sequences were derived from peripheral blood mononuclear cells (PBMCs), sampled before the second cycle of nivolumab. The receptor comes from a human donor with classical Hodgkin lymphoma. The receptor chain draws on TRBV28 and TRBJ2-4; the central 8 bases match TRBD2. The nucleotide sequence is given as TGTGCCAGCAGGGACCCCGGGGGGGTGGACAGTACATACTTC. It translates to CASRDPGGVDSTYF.